These T cell receptor beta chains were read from a single sample in a study of T cell changes during pregnancy in multiple sclerosis. The data were produced by immunoSEQ multiplex PCR, yet TCRdb's version contains in-frame clones alone and is incomplete. The data show 30,000 or so clones, 90% to 95% seen once. The sequences come from CD8+ T cells from peripheral blood mononuclear cells, collected in the second trimester of pregnancy. The receptor set was obtained from a female donor in good health, enrolled as a control in a pregnancy study. The CDR3 runs from the conserved cysteine through the conserved F or W. A D gene is named only where the DNA matches it firmly. Not all rows give a size; the values are once, few, many and, for expanded clones, a class.

D gene: TRBD2; clone size: -; J gene: TRBJ2-7; V gene: TRBV6-1; CDR3 protein: CASSESGTGGYEQYF; CDR3 DNA: TGTGCCAGCAGTGAATCGGGGACGGGGGGCTACGAGCAGTACTTC
D gene: TRBD1; clone size: -; J gene: TRBJ1-6; V gene: TRBV9; CDR3 protein: CASSNAQGADQINSPLHF; CDR3 DNA: TGTGCCAGCAGCAATGCTCAGGGGGCCGATCAGATTAATTCACCCCTCCACTTT
D gene: -; clone size: -; J gene: TRBJ2-7; V gene: TRBV4-2; CDR3 protein: CASSQAAGAAYEQYF; CDR3 DNA: TGTGCCAGCAGCCAAGCGGCAGGGGCGGCCTACGAGCAGTACTTC
D gene: TRBD2; clone size: once; J gene: TRBJ2-2; V gene: TRBV13; CDR3 protein: CASSQRAGGNTGELFF; CDR3 DNA: TGTGCCAGCAGCCAGAGAGCGGGGGGCAACACCGGGGAGCTGTTTTTT
D gene: TRBD1; clone size: -; J gene: TRBJ1-6; V gene: TRBV27; CDR3 protein: CASTGQVYNSPLHF; CDR3 DNA: TGTGCCAGCACCGGACAGGTGTATAATTCACCCCTCCACTTT
D gene: -; clone size: -; J gene: TRBJ1-2; V gene: TRBV27; CDR3 protein: CASSSTLRTVGGYTF; CDR3 DNA: TGTGCCAGCAGTTCAACGCTAAGGACTGTGGGTGGCTACACCTTC
D gene: TRBD1; clone size: -; J gene: TRBJ1-3; V gene: TRBV7-6; CDR3 protein: CASSRKTGRGNTIYF; CDR3 DNA: TGTGCCAGCAGCAGAAAGACAGGGCGAGGAAACACCATATATTTT
D gene: -; clone size: -; J gene: TRBJ1-5; V gene: TRBV19; CDR3 protein: CASSIDGSHGNQPQHF; CDR3 DNA: TGTGCCAGTAGTATAGATGGCTCCCATGGCAATCAGCCCCAGCATTTT
D gene: TRBD2; clone size: -; J gene: TRBJ2-1; V gene: TRBV4-3; CDR3 protein: CASSLWTSTEQFF; CDR3 DNA: TGCGCCAGCAGCTTGTGGACTAGCACTGAGCAGTTCTTC
D gene: TRBD2; clone size: -; J gene: TRBJ2-2; V gene: TRBV10-3; CDR3 protein: CAIMGTSGPNTGELFF; CDR3 DNA: TGTGCCATCATGGGGACTAGCGGTCCGAACACCGGGGAGCTGTTTTTT
D gene: -; clone size: -; J gene: TRBJ2-1; V gene: TRBV27; CDR3 protein: CASSGGATYNEQFF; CDR3 DNA: TGTGCCAGCTCAGGCGGGGCTACCTACAATGAGCAGTTCTTC
D gene: -; clone size: -; J gene: TRBJ1-1; V gene: TRBV5-5; CDR3 protein: CASSFLEGSEAFF; CDR3 DNA: TGTGCCAGCAGCTTTTTGGAGGGATCTGAAGCTTTCTTT
D gene: TRBD2; clone size: -; J gene: TRBJ2-5; V gene: TRBV15; CDR3 protein: CATSERGVGEETQYF; CDR3 DNA: TGTGCCACCAGCGAGCGGGGGGTGGGAGAAGAGACCCAGTACTTC
D gene: -; clone size: -; J gene: TRBJ2-1; V gene: TRBV27; CDR3 protein: CASHAYNEQFF; CDR3 DNA: TGTGCCAGCCATGCCTACAATGAGCAGTTCTTC
D gene: TRBD1; clone size: -; J gene: TRBJ2-1; V gene: TRBV27; CDR3 protein: CASSLIPGQGSQFF; CDR3 DNA: TGTGCCAGCAGTCTCATTCCGGGACAGGGGTCCCAGTTCTTC
D gene: TRBD1; clone size: -; J gene: TRBJ1-6; V gene: TRBV25-1; CDR3 protein: CATRDSLRSPLHF; CDR3 DNA: TGTGCCACCAGGGACAGCTTACGTTCACCCCTCCACTTT
D gene: TRBD1; clone size: -; J gene: TRBJ2-7; V gene: TRBV27; CDR3 protein: CASSSGQGYEQYF; CDR3 DNA: TGTGCCAGCAGTTCGGGACAGGGCTACGAGCAGTACTTC
D gene: -; clone size: -; J gene: TRBJ2-1; V gene: TRBV6-5; CDR3 protein: CASSTAGPYNEQFF; CDR3 DNA: TGTGCCAGCAGTACCGCGGGGCCATACAATGAGCAGTTCTTC
D gene: -; clone size: -; J gene: TRBJ1-3; V gene: TRBV19; CDR3 protein: CASIERAALSGNTIYF; CDR3 DNA: TGTGCCAGTATCGAGAGGGCTGCCCTCTCTGGAAACACCATATATTTT
D gene: -; clone size: -; J gene: TRBJ1-5; V gene: TRBV19; CDR3 protein: CASSMAPYSNQPQHF; CDR3 DNA: TGTGCCAGTAGTATGGCACCATATAGCAATCAGCCCCAGCATTTT
D gene: -; clone size: -; J gene: TRBJ1-4; V gene: TRBV5-6; CDR3 protein: CASSFLGGATNEKLFF; CDR3 DNA: TGTGCCAGCAGCTTTCTAGGGGGGGCAACTAATGAAAAACTGTTTTTT
D gene: TRBD1; clone size: -; J gene: TRBJ1-2; V gene: TRBV6-6; CDR3 protein: CASSFQTGTGYGYTF; CDR3 DNA: TGTGCCAGCAGTTTTCAGACAGGGACAGGCTATGGCTACACCTTC
D gene: TRBD1; clone size: -; J gene: TRBJ1-1; V gene: TRBV19; CDR3 protein: CASSFGQGATEAFF; CDR3 DNA: TGTGCCAGTAGTTTCGGACAGGGGGCAACTGAAGCTTTCTTT
D gene: TRBD2; clone size: -; J gene: TRBJ2-1; V gene: TRBV6-1; CDR3 protein: CASRQLAGAQNEQFF; CDR3 DNA: TGTGCCAGCAGACAACTAGCGGGGGCGCAAAATGAGCAGTTCTTC
D gene: TRBD1; clone size: -; J gene: TRBJ1-2; V gene: TRBV29-1; CDR3 protein: CSVVRTGDGYTF; CDR3 DNA: TGCAGCGTTGTCCGGACAGGGGATGGCTACACCTTC
D gene: -; clone size: few; J gene: TRBJ1-1; V gene: TRBV20-1; CDR3 protein: CSAWRGTEAFF; CDR3 DNA: TGCAGTGCTTGGAGGGGAACTGAAGCTTTCTTT
D gene: TRBD1; clone size: -; J gene: TRBJ2-7; V gene: TRBV4-3; CDR3 protein: CASSHTGDISYEQYF; CDR3 DNA: TGCGCCAGCAGCCACACAGGGGATATCTCCTACGAGCAGTACTTC
D gene: TRBD1; clone size: -; J gene: TRBJ1-2; V gene: TRBV4-3; CDR3 protein: CASSQGRRDRDYGYTF; CDR3 DNA: TGCGCCAGCAGCCAAGGCCGACGGGACAGGGACTATGGCTACACCTTC
D gene: -; clone size: -; J gene: TRBJ1-2; V gene: TRBV19; CDR3 protein: CASSILSGQGTRGYTF; CDR3 DNA: TGTGCCAGTAGTATTTTGTCCGGTCAGGGGACACGGGGCTACACCTTC
D gene: TRBD2; clone size: -; J gene: TRBJ2-7; V gene: TRBV9; CDR3 protein: CASSLAGGKFYEQYF; CDR3 DNA: TGTGCCAGCAGCCTAGCGGGGGGGAAGTTCTACGAGCAGTACTTC
D gene: -; clone size: -; J gene: TRBJ1-5; V gene: TRBV27; CDR3 protein: CASSFGATQPQHF; CDR3 DNA: TGTGCCAGCAGTTTTGGGGCCACTCAGCCCCAGCATTTT
D gene: TRBD2; clone size: -; J gene: TRBJ2-1; V gene: TRBV9; CDR3 protein: CASSGGSGGYEQFF; CDR3 DNA: TGTGCCAGCAGCGGGGGTAGCGGGGGTTATGAGCAGTTCTTC
D gene: -; clone size: -; J gene: TRBJ2-2; V gene: TRBV27; CDR3 protein: CATSSTWAGELFF; CDR3 DNA: TGTGCCACCTCTTCGACTTGGGCCGGGGAGCTGTTTTTT
D gene: -; clone size: -; J gene: TRBJ2-1; V gene: TRBV11-3; CDR3 protein: CASSRRSSYNEQFF; CDR3 DNA: TGTGCCAGCAGCCGCCGTAGCTCCTACAATGAGCAGTTCTTC
D gene: -; clone size: few; J gene: TRBJ2-3; V gene: TRBV27; CDR3 protein: CASTAGVQDTQYF; CDR3 DNA: TGTGCCAGCACTGCAGGGGTGCAAGATACGCAGTATTTT
D gene: TRBD2; clone size: -; J gene: TRBJ2-1; V gene: TRBV5-3; CDR3 protein: CARSGPGLNNEQFF; CDR3 DNA: TGTGCCAGAAGCGGACCGGGACTAAACAATGAGCAGTTCTTC
D gene: TRBD1; clone size: -; J gene: TRBJ2-3; V gene: TRBV7-9; CDR3 protein: CASSPMGRGQGDTQYF; CDR3 DNA: TGTGCCAGCAGCCCCATGGGCAGGGGGCAAGGAGATACGCAGTATTTT
D gene: TRBD1; clone size: once; J gene: TRBJ1-2; V gene: TRBV6-1; CDR3 protein: CASSGQGALYGYTF; CDR3 DNA: TGTGCCAGCAGTGGACAGGGGGCTCTCTATGGCTACACCTTC
D gene: TRBD1; clone size: -; J gene: TRBJ1-1; V gene: TRBV27; CDR3 protein: CASSWTGRGTEAFF; CDR3 DNA: TGTGCCAGCAGCTGGACAGGGAGAGGAACTGAAGCTTTCTTT
D gene: -; clone size: -; J gene: TRBJ1-6; V gene: TRBV10-1; CDR3 protein: CASRVKRARDSPLHF; CDR3 DNA: TGCGCCAGCAGGGTCAAGAGGGCGCGGGATTCACCCCTCCACTTT
D gene: -; clone size: -; J gene: TRBJ1-1; V gene: TRBV23-1; CDR3 protein: CASSQLLGQPCWGAFF; CDR3 DNA: TGCGCCAGCAGTCAATTACTCGGACAGCCCTGCTGGGGAGCTTTCTTT
D gene: TRBD1; clone size: -; J gene: TRBJ2-7; V gene: TRBV27; CDR3 protein: CASSLDRDRAAYEQYF; CDR3 DNA: TGTGCCAGCAGCCTAGACCGGGACAGGGCGGCCTACGAGCAGTACTTC
D gene: -; clone size: -; J gene: TRBJ2-7; V gene: TRBV7-6; CDR3 protein: CASSLGTGPSYEQYF; CDR3 DNA: TGTGCCAGCAGCTTAGGCACGGGTCCTAGTTACGAGCAGTACTTC
D gene: -; clone size: -; J gene: TRBJ1-3; V gene: TRBV6-1; CDR3 protein: CASRESGATGNTIYF; CDR3 DNA: TGTGCCAGCAGAGAGAGCGGGGCAACTGGAAACACCATATATTTT
D gene: -; clone size: -; J gene: TRBJ2-7; V gene: TRBV6-5; CDR3 protein: CASSYSEHYEQYF; CDR3 DNA: TGTGCCAGCAGTTACTCGGAGCACTACGAGCAGTACTTC
D gene: -; clone size: -; J gene: TRBJ1-1; V gene: TRBV7-9; CDR3 protein: CASSMRPNLNTEAFF; CDR3 DNA: TGTGCCAGCAGCATGAGGCCGAACCTGAACACTGAAGCTTTCTTT
D gene: -; clone size: -; J gene: TRBJ2-7; V gene: TRBV7-9; CDR3 protein: CASSNQISYEQYF; CDR3 DNA: TGTGCCAGCAGCAATCAGATTTCCTACGAGCAGTACTTC
D gene: TRBD2; clone size: -; J gene: TRBJ2-1; V gene: TRBV7-9; CDR3 protein: CASSQRGGLNEQFF; CDR3 DNA: TGTGCCAGCAGCCAGCGGGGGGGCCTCAATGAGCAGTTCTTC
D gene: TRBD1; clone size: -; J gene: TRBJ2-1; V gene: TRBV6-5; CDR3 protein: CASSYRDRDEQFF; CDR3 DNA: TGTGCCAGCAGCTACCGGGACAGGGATGAGCAGTTCTTC
D gene: -; clone size: -; J gene: TRBJ2-1; V gene: TRBV5-6; CDR3 protein: CASSRSGERNNEQFF; CDR3 DNA: TGTGCCAGCAGCCGTTCAGGGGAGAGGAACAATGAGCAGTTCTTC
D gene: TRBD1; clone size: once; J gene: TRBJ1-2; V gene: TRBV9; CDR3 protein: CASSAGQAQNYGYTF; CDR3 DNA: TGTGCCAGCAGCGCCGGACAGGCCCAAAACTATGGCTACACCTTC
D gene: -; clone size: -; J gene: TRBJ2-1; V gene: TRBV9; CDR3 protein: CASSVGANYNEQFF; CDR3 DNA: TGTGCCAGCAGCGTAGGGGCTAACTACAATGAGCAGTTCTTC